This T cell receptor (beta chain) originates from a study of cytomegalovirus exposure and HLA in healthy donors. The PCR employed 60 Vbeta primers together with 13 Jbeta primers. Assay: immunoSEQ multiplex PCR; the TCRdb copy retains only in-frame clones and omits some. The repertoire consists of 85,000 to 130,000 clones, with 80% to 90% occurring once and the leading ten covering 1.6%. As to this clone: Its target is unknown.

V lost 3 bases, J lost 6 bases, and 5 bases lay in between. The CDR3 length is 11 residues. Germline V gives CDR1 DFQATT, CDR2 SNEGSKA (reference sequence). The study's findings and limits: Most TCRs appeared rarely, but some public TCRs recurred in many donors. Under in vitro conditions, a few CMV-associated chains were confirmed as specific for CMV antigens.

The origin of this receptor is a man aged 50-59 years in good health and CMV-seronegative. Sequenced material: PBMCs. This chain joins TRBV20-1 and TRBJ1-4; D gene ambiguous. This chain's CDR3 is CSARRDEKLFF. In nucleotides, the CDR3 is TGCAGTGCTAGGAGGGATGAAAAACTGTTTTTT.